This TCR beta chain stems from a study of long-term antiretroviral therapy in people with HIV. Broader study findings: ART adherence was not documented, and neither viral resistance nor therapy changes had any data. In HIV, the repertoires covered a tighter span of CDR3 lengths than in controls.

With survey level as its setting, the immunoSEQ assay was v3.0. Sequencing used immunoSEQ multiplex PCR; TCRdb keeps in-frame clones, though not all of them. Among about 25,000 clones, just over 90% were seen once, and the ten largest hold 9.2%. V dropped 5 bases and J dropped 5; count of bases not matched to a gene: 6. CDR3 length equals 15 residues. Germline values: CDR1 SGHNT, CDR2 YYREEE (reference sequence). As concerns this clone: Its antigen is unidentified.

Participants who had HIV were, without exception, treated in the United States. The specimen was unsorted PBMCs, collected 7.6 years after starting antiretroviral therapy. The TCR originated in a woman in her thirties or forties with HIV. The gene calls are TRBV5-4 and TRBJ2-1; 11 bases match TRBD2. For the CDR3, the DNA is TGTGCCAGCAGGGCGGGACTAGCGGAAAACAATGAGCAGTTCTTC. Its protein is CASRAGLAENNEQFF. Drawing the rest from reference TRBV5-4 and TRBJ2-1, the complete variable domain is ETGVTQSPTHLIKTRGQQVTLRCSSQSGHNTVSWYQQALGQGPQFIFQYYREEENGRGNFPPRFSGLQFPNYSSELNVNALELDDSALYLCASRAGLAENNEQFFGPGTRLTVL.